The present TCR beta chain was sequenced within a study of blood T cell repertoires in COVID-19. On the study more broadly: Nucleic acid was either cDNA or gDNA, and it came from T cells, B-cell-depleted T cells, or PBMCs.

Original analysis: Scientists estimated how many nucleated cells there were by amplifying reference gene primers. The method was immunoSEQ multiplex PCR; TCRdb's version includes in-frame clones alone and lacks a portion of them. V and J calls and clone size are those listed in that table; D and trimming were worked out from the DNA. Seen here are about 160,000 clones, 82% observed once, and the top ten hold 7%. Germline V CDR1 and CDR2: GTSNPN, SVGIG (reference sequence). The CDR3 is 11 amino acids. Trimming shortened V by 0 bases and J by 5 bases, and 4 bases separated the two germline ends. The chain has TRBV30 and TRBJ2-5; D remains unclear. This clonotype was obtained from a woman aged 40 to 50 with COVID-19, enrolled during active disease. What was sequenced was peripheral blood. The CDR3 here is CAWSVPETQYF. The DNA for the CDR3 is TGTGCCTGGAGTGTTCCTGAGACCCAGTACTTC. Supplemented by reference TRBV30 and TRBJ2-5, the full variable domain reads SQTIHQWPATLVQPVGSPLSLECTVEGTSNPNLYWYRQAAGRGLQLLFYSVGIGQISSEVPQNLSASRPQDRQFILSSKKLLLSDSGFYLCAWSVPETQYFGPGTRLLVL.